This TCR beta chain was observed in a study of T cells in Graves' hyperthyroidism and ophthalmopathy. Study results and limitations: Among thyroid clonotypes expanded above 0.001, most also appeared in blood.

Clinicians diagnosed patients from clinical symptoms, serum thyroxine and TRAb, thyroid ultrasound and orbital computed tomography. The blood was taken when hyperthyroidism was first diagnosed, before any ophthalmopathy symptoms showed up. Cells are PBMCs isolated from about 10 ml of fresh blood. It was RNA transcripts that yielded the amplified TCR beta CDR3 regions. An initial round of RT-PCR targeting the TCR CDR3 relied on the HTBI primer set. TCRdb re-analysed the multiplex PCR reads in MiXCR, keeping a single row per CDR3 protein. This sample has some 300,000 distinct CDR3 sequences, with 13% found just once. V was pared by 0 bases and J by 1 base, with 11 bases between. The CDR3 contains 16 residues. Germline CDR1 reads SGDLS; CDR2 reads YYNGEE. This clonotype has just a few counts. Its antigen is undetermined.

Material: blood. This clonotype originated in a woman aged 30 to 39 with Graves' hyperthyroidism that later progressed to Graves' ophthalmopathy. The chain combines TRBV9 with TRBJ2-1, with TRBD2 as a possible D gene (6 bases). This CDR3 is CASSVDAGRSYNEQFF. DNA of the CDR3: TGTGCCAGCAGCGTAGATGCGGGACGGTCCTACAATGAGCAGTTCTTC.